This T cell receptor beta chain originates from a study of blood T cell repertoires in COVID-19. Study in general: Donors in the United States, Italy and Spain gave samples during acute or convalescent COVID-19.

Trimming removed 6 bases from V and 5 bases from J, with 10 bases in between. The CDR3 spans 12 residues. Profiling relied on immunoSEQ multiplex PCR, and the TCRdb table lists in-frame clones only, not all of them. In the table there are around 220,000 clones, 75% to 95% of which are singletons. Clinical history reported by participants formed the basis on which cohorts were assigned. Cohort 3 donors were reported recovered after two negative PCRs, clearance, or symptom resolution. The receptor was derived from a woman between 18 and 29 years old who had recovered from COVID-19. Sequencing was carried out using PBMCs or T cells enriched from blood (not recorded which). The rearrangement joins TRBV12-3 or TRBV12-4 to TRBJ1-1, with D possibly being TRBD1 (6 bases). The DNA for the CDR3 is TGTGCCAGCAGCCAACAGGGAACTGAAGCTTTCTTT. Its protein is CASSQQGTEAFF.